This T cell receptor (beta chain) originates from a study of T cell responses to AZD1222 COVID-19 vaccine. Overall study findings and caveats: The donor group comprised mostly white British people and more females; the analysis possibly underestimated clonal diversity. Epitopes outside B.1.351 and B.1.1.7 mutated regions reportedly drew nearly half of spike TCRs.

Germline CDR1 MNHEY, CDR2 SVGAGI. Losses at the gene ends were 6 bases for V and 4 bases for J; bases not matched to a gene: 5. CDR3 length: 15 amino acids. This clone is medium-sized (0.01 to 0.1%). Its antigen is currently unknown. Profiled with immunoSEQ multiplex PCR; TCRdb holds only in-frame clones, not every one. The sample consists of around 26,000 clones, just over 85% of them appearing once. The sequencing used peripheral blood, collected 28 days after the second AZD1222 dose. The rearrangement links TRBV6-5 to TRBJ2-3; 12 bases map to TRBD2. This sequence was found in an adult who received the AZD1222 COVID-19 vaccine. The CDR3 protein is CASSLSSGGADTQYF. In DNA form, the CDR3 reads TGTGCCAGCAGCCTATCTAGCGGGGGGGCAGATACGCAGTATTTT.